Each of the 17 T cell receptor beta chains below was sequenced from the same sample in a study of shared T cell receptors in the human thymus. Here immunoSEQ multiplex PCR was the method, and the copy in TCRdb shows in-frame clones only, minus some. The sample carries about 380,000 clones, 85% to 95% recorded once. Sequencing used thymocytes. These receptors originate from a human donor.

Written as DNA, the CDR3 is TGTGCCAGCAGTGATCATAGGACGGAATACAATGAGCAGTTCTTC. Translating it yields CASSDHRTEYNEQFF. This chain connects TRBV25-1 to TRBJ2-1; no definite D call. Trimming left V 3 bases short and J 4 bases short, with 13 bases between. Germline V lookup: CDR1 MGHDK, CDR2 SYGVNS. This CDR3 has 15 residues.

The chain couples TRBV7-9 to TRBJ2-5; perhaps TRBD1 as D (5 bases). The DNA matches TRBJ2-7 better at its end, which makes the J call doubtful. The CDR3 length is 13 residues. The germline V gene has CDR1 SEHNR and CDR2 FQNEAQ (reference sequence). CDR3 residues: CASSLVEGDEQYF. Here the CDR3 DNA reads TGTGCCAGCAGCTTAGTCGAAGGGGACGAGCAGTACTTC.

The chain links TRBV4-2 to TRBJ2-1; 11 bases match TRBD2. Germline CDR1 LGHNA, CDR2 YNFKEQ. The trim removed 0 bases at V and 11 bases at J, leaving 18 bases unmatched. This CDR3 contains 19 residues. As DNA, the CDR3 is TGTGCCAGCAGCCAAGATAGGCTAGCGGGAGGAGCACTGCAGGGAAAGCAGTTCTTC. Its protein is CASSQDRLAGGALQGKQFF.

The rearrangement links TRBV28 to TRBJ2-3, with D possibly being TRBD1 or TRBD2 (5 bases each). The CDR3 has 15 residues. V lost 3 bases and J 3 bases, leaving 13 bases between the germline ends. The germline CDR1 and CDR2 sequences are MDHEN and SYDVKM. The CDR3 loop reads CASSFLGTQTDTQYF. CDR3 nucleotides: TGTGCCAGCAGTTTTTTAGGGACCCAGACAGATACGCAGTATTTT.

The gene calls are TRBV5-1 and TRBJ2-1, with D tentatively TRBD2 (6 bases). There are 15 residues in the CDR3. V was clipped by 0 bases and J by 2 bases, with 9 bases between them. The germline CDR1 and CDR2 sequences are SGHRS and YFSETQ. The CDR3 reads CASSLGLAPYNEQFF. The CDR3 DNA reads TGCGCCAGCAGCTTGGGCCTAGCGCCCTACAATGAGCAGTTCTTC.

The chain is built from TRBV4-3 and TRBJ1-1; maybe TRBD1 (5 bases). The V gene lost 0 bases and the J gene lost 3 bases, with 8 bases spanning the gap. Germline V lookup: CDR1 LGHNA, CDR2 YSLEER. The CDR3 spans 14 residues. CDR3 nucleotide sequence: TGCGCCAGCAGCCAAGATGAAGGGGACACTGAAGCTTTCTTT. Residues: CASSQDEGDTEAFF.

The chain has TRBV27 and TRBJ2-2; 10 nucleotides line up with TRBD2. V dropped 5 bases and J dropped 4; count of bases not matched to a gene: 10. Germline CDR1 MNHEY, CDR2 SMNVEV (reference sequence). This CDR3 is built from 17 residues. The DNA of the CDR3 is TGTGCCAGCAGTATACTAGCGGGGATCCGAGGCACCGGGGAGCTGTTTTTT. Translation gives CASSILAGIRGTGELFF.

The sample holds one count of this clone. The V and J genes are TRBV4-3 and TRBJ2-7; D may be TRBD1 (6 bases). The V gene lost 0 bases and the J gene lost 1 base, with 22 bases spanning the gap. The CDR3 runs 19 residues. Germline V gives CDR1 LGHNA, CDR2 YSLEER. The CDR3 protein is CASSQDQGWFTGPSYEQYF. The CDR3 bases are TGCGCCAGCAGCCAAGATCAAGGATGGTTTACAGGGCCTTCCTACGAGCAGTACTTC.

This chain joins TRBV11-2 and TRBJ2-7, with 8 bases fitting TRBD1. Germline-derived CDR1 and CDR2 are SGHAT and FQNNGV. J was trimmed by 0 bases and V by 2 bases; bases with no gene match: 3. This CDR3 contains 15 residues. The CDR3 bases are TGTGCCAGCAGCTTAAACAGGGGGAGCTCCTACGAGCAGTACTTC. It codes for CASSLNRGSSYEQYF.

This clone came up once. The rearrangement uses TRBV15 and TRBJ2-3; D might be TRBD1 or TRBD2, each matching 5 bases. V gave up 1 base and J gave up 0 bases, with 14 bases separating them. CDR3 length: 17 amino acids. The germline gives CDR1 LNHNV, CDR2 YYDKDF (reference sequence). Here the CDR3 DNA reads TGTGCCACCAGCAGAGCTCCCGGGGCCCCTAGCACAGATACGCAGTATTTT. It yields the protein CATSRAPGAPSTDTQYF.

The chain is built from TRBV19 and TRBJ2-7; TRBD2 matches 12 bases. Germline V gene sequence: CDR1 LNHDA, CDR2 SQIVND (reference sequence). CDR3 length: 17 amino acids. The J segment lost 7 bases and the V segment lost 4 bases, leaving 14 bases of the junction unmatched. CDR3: CASSTSLLAGGPGEQYF. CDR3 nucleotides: TGTGCCAGTAGTACTTCTCTCCTAGCGGGAGGGCCGGGGGAGCAGTACTTC.

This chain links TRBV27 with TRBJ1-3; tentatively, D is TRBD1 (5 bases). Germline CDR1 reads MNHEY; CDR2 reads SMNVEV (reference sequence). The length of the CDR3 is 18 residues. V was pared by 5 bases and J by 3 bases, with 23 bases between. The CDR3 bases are TGTGCCAGCAGTCCACTCAATATCAGGGATTACGGTGGAAACACCATATATTTT. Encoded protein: CASSPLNIRDYGGNTIYF.

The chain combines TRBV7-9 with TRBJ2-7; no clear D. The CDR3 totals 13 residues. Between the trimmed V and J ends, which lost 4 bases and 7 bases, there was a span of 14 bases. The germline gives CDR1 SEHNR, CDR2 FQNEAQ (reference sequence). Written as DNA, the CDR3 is TGTGCCAGCAGCTCTCTATCAGTGGGGGAGCAGTACTTC. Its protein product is CASSSLSVGEQYF.

CDR3 in amino acids: CASRGLADTYEQYF. Here the CDR3 DNA reads TGTGCCAGCAGGGGACTAGCGGATACCTACGAGCAGTACTTC. The V call is TRBV5-4, the J call TRBJ2-7, with TRBD2 identical over 11 bases. Per germline, CDR1 SGHNT and CDR2 YYREEE (reference sequence). This CDR3 contains 14 residues. V gave up 5 bases and J gave up 2 bases; unmatched junction bases: 3.

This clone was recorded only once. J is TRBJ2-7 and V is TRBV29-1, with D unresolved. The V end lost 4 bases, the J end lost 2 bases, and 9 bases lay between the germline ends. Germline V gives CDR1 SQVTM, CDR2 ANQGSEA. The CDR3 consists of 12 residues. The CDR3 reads CSVALDTYEQYF. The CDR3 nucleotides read TGCAGCGTTGCCCTCGATACCTACGAGCAGTACTTC.

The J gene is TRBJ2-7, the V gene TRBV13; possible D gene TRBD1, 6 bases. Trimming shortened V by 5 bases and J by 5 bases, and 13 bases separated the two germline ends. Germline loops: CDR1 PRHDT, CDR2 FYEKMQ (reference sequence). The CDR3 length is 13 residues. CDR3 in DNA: TGTGCCAGCAGCCCGGACAGAGAAGACGAGCAGTACTTC. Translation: CASSPDREDEQYF.

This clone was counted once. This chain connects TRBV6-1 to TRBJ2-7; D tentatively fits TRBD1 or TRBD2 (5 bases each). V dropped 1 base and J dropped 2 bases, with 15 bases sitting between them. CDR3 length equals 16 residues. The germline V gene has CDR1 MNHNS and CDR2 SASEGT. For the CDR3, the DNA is TGTGCCAGCAGTGAAGAGGTGTTAAGAGGGGCCTACGAGCAGTACTTC. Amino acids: CASSEEVLRGAYEQYF.